A single T cell receptor beta chain is shown here with its context. Data came from immunoSEQ multiplex PCR; TCRdb stores just in-frame clones and leaves some out. The top ten clones hold around 5% of a sample with about 280,000 clones, roughly 85% of them seen once. CDR3 length: 15 residues. Germline CDR1 is SGHVS and CDR2 is FQNEAQ. Trimming took 5 bases from V and 7 from J; bases not matched to a gene: 11. A case of COVID-19 had been met by exposed participants within 2 weeks before study entry. This sample was included in a study of blood T cell repertoires in COVID-19. About the study: Nucleic acid was either cDNA or gDNA, and it came from T cells, B-cell-depleted T cells, or PBMCs.

This sequence originates from a man aged 40-50 years who had been exposed to COVID-19. The sequencing input was PBMCs or T cells enriched from blood (not recorded which). The rearrangement uses TRBV7-8 and TRBJ2-1, with 7 bases that match TRBD2. The CDR3 sequence: CASSLKSGTWNEQFF. CDR3 sequence (DNA): TGTGCCAGCAGCCTTAAGAGCGGGACCTGGAATGAGCAGTTCTTC.